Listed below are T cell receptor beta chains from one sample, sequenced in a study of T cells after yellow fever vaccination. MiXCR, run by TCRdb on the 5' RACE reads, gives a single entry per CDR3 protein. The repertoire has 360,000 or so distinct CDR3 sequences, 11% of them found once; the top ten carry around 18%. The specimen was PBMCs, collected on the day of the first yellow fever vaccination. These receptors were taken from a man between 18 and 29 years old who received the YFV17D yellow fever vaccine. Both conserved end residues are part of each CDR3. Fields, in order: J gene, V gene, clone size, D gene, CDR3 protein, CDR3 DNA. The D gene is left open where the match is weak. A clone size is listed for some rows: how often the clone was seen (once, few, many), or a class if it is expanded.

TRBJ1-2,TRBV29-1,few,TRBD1,CSVVSRGTGRNYGYTF,TGCAGCGTTGTTTCCCGGGGGACAGGGCGGAACTATGGCTACACCTTC
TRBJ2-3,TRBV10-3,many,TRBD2,CAISDHGLAGAGGDTQYF,TGTGCCATCAGTGATCACGGACTAGCGGGGGCCGGGGGAGATACGCAGTATTTT
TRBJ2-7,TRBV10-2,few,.,CASSESRLGPFYEQYF,TGCGCCAGCAGTGAGTCCCGCCTCGGACCTTTCTACGAGCAGTACTTC
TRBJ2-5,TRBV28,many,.,CASSSMGTQYF,TGTGCCAGCAGCTCTATGGGGACCCAGTACTTC
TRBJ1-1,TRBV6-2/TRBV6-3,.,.,CASSYWDFTEAFF,TGTGCCAGCAGTTACTGGGATTTCACTGAAGCTTTCTTT
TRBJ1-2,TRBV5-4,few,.,CASSLAVGRAHTF,TGTGCCAGCAGCTTGGCCGTCGGCAGAGCTCACACCTTC
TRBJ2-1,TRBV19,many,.,CASGLYNEQFF,TGTGCCAGCGGACTGTACAATGAGCAGTTCTTC
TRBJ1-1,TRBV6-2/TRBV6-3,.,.,CASRLDLNTEAFF,TGTGCCAGCAGACTGGACCTGAACACTGAAGCTTTCTTT
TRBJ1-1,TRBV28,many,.,CASTFRRMNTEAFF,TGTGCCAGCACCTTCCGTAGGATGAACACTGAAGCTTTCTTT
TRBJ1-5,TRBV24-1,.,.,CATSDLGPSQGNSNQPQHF,TGTGCCACCAGTGATTTGGGGCCGAGCCAGGGCAATAGCAATCAGCCCCAGCATTTT
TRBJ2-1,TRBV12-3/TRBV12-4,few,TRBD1,CASSPRTGLVGNEQFF,TGTGCCAGCAGCCCCCGGACAGGGTTAGTTGGCAATGAGCAGTTCTTC
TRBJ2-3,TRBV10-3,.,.,CAIGGRLTSGSTDTQYF,TGTGCCATCGGGGGACGACTGACCAGCGGCAGCACAGATACGCAGTATTTT
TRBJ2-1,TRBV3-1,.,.,CASSQDGSSYNEQFF,TGTGCCAGCAGCCAAGATGGCAGCTCCTACAATGAGCAGTTCTTC
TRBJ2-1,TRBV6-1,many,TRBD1,CASSPDRESHNEQFF,TGTGCCAGCAGCCCGGACAGGGAGTCCCACAATGAGCAGTTCTTC
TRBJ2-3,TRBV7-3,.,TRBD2,CASSPRLAGGWGTDTQYF,TGTGCCAGCAGCCCTCGACTAGCGGGGGGGTGGGGCACAGATACGCAGTATTTT
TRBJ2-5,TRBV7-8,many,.,CASSSLDQETQYF,TGTGCCAGCAGCTCTCTAGACCAAGAGACCCAGTACTTC
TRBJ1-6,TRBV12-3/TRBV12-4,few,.,CASSLYRGALNSPLHF,TGTGCCAGCAGTTTATATCGGGGGGCCCTTAATTCACCCCTCCACTTT
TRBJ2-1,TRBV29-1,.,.,CSAAGTGVSWNEQFF,TGCAGCGCCGCGGGGACTGGGGTGAGTTGGAATGAGCAGTTCTTC
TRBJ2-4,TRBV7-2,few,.,CASSPPGKNIQYF,TGTGCCAGCAGCCCCCCCGGCAAAAACATTCAGTACTTC
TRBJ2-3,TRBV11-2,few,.,CASSLWRDTQYF,TGTGCCAGCAGCTTGTGGCGAGATACGCAGTATTTT
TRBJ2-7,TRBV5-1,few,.,CASSLDALPVYEQYF,TGCGCCAGCAGCTTGGATGCGCTCCCAGTTTACGAGCAGTACTTC
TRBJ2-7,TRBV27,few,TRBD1,CASSLRDSTYEQYF,TGTGCCAGCAGTTTACGGGACAGTACCTACGAGCAGTACTTC
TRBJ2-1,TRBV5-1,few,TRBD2,CASSLRLAGVNEQFF,TGCGCCAGCAGCTTGCGCCTAGCGGGGGTCAATGAGCAGTTCTTC
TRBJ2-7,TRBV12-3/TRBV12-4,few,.,CASTTPGVWNEQYF,TGTGCCAGCACCACTCCGGGGGTATGGAACGAGCAGTACTTC
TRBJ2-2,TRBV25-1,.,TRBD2,CASSALSGANTGELFF,TGTGCCAGCAGTGCCCTTAGCGGGGCGAACACCGGGGAGCTGTTTTTT
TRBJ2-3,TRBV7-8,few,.,CASSFVVDTQYF,TGTGCCAGCAGCTTTGTGGTGGATACGCAGTATTTT
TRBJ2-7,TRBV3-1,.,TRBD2,CASSPHSGGILYEQYF,TGTGCCAGCAGCCCCCATAGCGGGGGGATATTGTACGAGCAGTACTTC
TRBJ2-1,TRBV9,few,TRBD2,CASSQNRAGGLLGQFF,TGTGCCAGCAGCCAAAATCGAGCGGGGGGGCTGCTCGGGCAGTTCTTC
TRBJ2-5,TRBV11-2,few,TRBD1,CASSSGTGVQETQYF,TGTGCCAGCAGCTCCGGGACAGGGGTTCAAGAGACCCAGTACTTC
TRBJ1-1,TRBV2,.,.,CASRPTLDRTEAFF,TGTGCCAGCCGACCTACTCTGGACAGAACTGAAGCTTTCTTT
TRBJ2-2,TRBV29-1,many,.,CSVSGVLNTGELFF,TGCAGCGTCTCAGGGGTTTTGAACACCGGGGAGCTGTTTTTT
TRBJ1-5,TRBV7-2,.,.,CASSLVGFSNQPQHF,TGTGCCAGCAGCTTAGTAGGGTTTTCCAATCAGCCCCAGCATTTT
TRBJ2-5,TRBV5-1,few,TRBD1,CASSLNRGRETQYF,TGCGCCAGCAGCTTGAACAGGGGGCGCGAGACCCAGTACTTC
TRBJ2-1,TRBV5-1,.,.,CASSSPTGEADNEQFF,TGCGCCAGCAGCTCTCCAACAGGGGAGGCCGACAATGAGCAGTTCTTC
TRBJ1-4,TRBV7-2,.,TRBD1,CASSAQGASEKLFF,TGTGCCAGCAGCGCACAGGGGGCCAGTGAAAAACTGTTTTTT
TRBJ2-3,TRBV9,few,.,CASSPFQGTDTQYF,TGTGCCAGCAGCCCCTTTCAGGGCACAGATACGCAGTATTTT
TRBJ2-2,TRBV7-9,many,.,CASSLARGLSTGELFF,TGTGCCAGCAGCTTAGCCCGAGGGCTAAGCACCGGGGAGCTGTTTTTT
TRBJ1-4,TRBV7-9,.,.,CASGSAEKLFF,TGTGCTTCCGGGTCAGCTGAAAAACTGTTTTTT
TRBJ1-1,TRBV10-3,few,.,CAISEEGTEAFF,TGTGCCATCAGTGAGGAAGGCACTGAAGCTTTCTTT
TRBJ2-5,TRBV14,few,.,CASSQGPSDQETQYF,TGTGCCAGCAGCCAAGGTCCGAGCGACCAAGAGACCCAGTACTTC
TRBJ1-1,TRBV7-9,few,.,CASRLNLDTEAFF,TGTGCCAGCAGACTTAATCTGGACACTGAAGCTTTCTTT
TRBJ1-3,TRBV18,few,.,CASSGLAGNTIYF,TGTGCCAGCTCCGGGCTGGCTGGAAACACCATATATTTT
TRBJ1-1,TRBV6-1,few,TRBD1,CASSTHLTGGLTEAFF,TGTGCCAGCAGTACACACTTGACAGGGGGGTTAACTGAAGCTTTCTTT
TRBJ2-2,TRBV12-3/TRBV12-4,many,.,CASSFGGELFF,TGTGCCAGCAGTTTTGGCGGGGAGCTGTTTTTT